The following is a TCR beta chain sequence with its context. V was trimmed by 1 base and J by 6 bases, leaving 15 bases between them. Germline V gives CDR1 LNHDA, CDR2 SQIVND (reference sequence). CDR3 size: 15 residues. Generated by immunoSEQ multiplex PCR, the TCRdb table keeps only in-frame clones and is missing some. The sample carries approximately 250,000 clones, about nine tenths recorded once. These data are taken from a study of blood T cell repertoires in COVID-19. Sequenced sample: peripheral blood. The V call is TRBV19, the J call TRBJ1-1; perhaps TRBD1 as D (5 bases). The receptor's source is a man aged 25-45 years with COVID-19, enrolled during active disease. Here the CDR3 DNA reads TGTGCCAGTAGTATAGTCGGCAAGCCGGGGGCTGAAGCTTTCTTT. Translating gives CASSIVGKPGAEAFF. The whole variable domain, filled in from reference TRBV19 and TRBJ1-1, reads DGGITQSPKYLFRKEGQNVTLSCEQNLNHDAMYWYRQDPGQGLRLIYYSQIVNDFQKGDIAEGYSVSREKKESFPLTVTSAQKNPTAFYLCASSIVGKPGAEAFFGQGTRLTVV.